This T cell receptor (beta chain) was captured in a study of cytomegalovirus exposure and HLA in healthy donors. Study as a whole: Earlier results showed some 120 million unique TCR beta sequences derived from approximately 170 million T cells.

The length of the CDR3 is 14 residues. V was clipped by 2 bases and J by 8 bases, with 13 bases between them. The germline V gene has CDR1 MNHEY and CDR2 SVGAGI. The PCR employed 60 Vbeta primers together with 13 Jbeta primers. The repertoire was sequenced with immunoSEQ multiplex PCR; TCRdb's copy has only in-frame clones and lacks some. Here the sample spans about 140,000 clones, approximately 57% being singletons. Material for sequencing was PBMCs. The TCR sequence derives from a male donor in good health and CMV-seronegative. The V and J genes are TRBV6-5 and TRBJ2-1, with TRBD2 as a possible D gene (5 bases). The CDR3 DNA reads as TGTGCCAGCAGTTACCGTAGCAGGCGGGATGAGCAGTTCTTC. It translates to CASSYRSRRDEQFF.